The source of this TCR beta chain is a study of blood T cell repertoires in COVID-19. Study-level information: The United States, Italy and Spain supplied acute and convalescent COVID-19 samples. The analysed material was cDNA or gDNA that came from T cells, B-cell-depleted T cells, or PBMCs.

This CDR3 comprises 16 residues. The germline gives CDR1 SNHLY, CDR2 FYNNEI. How the authors handled the data: For nucleated cells, counts were estimated from reference gene primer amplification. Data came from immunoSEQ multiplex PCR; TCRdb stores just in-frame clones and leaves some out. V and J calls and clone size follow that table, whereas D and trimming were derived from the DNA. The repertoire holds around 700,000 clones, 80% to 90% seen once, with roughly 0.25% in the top ten. Note on this clone: A junction boundary mismatches the germline segment, possibly from a read error.

The chain has TRBV2 and TRBJ2-1; 13 bases map to TRBD2. Input material: peripheral blood. This sequence originates from a young woman with acute or convalescent COVID-19. CDR3 sequence reads: CASTEGGTSGVAPQFF. The CDR3 DNA is TGTGCCAGCACTGAAGGGGGGACTAGCGGGGTGGCTCCCCAGTTCTTC.